This T cell receptor (beta chain) was recovered during a study of T cell repertoires in cytomegalovirus infection. Study background: It can be stated that public TCR beta signatures indicated CMV infection as well as a matching HLA type. Points from the study as a whole: Based on cumulative public TCR beta family frequency, carriers of CMV plus the relevant HLA were identified. HLA-C-restricted CMV-specific TCR beta clonotypes prevailed in the ex vivo response.

For this clonotype: Antigen unknown.

MiXCR, run by TCRdb on the reads, gives a single entry per CDR3 protein. The profile covers around 350,000 distinct CDR3 sequences, with 15% to 20% appearing a single time and around 9.3% taken by the ten largest. The receptor comes from a human donor in good health (CMV status not recorded). Some clones in this sample may be carry-over from other donors' samples. Input material: PBMCs.

The DNA for the CDR3 is TGTGCCAGCAGTCGCTCGGCGGACTACGAGCAGTACTTC. It is translated as CASSRSADYEQYF. The gene calls are TRBV6-2 or TRBV6-3 and TRBJ2-7; no clear D gene. The CDR3 has 13 amino acids. Germline CDR1 MNHEY, CDR2 SVGEGT. Trimming cost V 5 bases and J 3 bases, with 11 bases left between them.